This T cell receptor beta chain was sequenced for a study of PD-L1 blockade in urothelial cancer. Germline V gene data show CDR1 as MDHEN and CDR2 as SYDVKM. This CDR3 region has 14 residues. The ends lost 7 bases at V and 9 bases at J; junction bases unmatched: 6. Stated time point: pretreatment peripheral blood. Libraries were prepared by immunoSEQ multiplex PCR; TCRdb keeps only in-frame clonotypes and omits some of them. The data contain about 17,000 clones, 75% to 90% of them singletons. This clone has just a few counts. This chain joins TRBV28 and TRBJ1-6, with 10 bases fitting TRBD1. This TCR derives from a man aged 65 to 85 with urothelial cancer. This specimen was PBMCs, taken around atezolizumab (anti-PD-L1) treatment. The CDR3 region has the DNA TGTGCCAGCAACGGAGGGACAGGGGCTTCACCCCTCCACTTT. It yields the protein CASNGGTGASPLHF.